A single sample gave rise to the 28 T cell receptor beta chains below, sequenced in a study of T cell responses to AZD1222 COVID-19 vaccine. Profiled with immunoSEQ multiplex PCR; TCRdb holds only in-frame clones, not every one. The repertoire holds about 120,000 clones, with roughly nine tenths as singletons. The source was peripheral blood, collected on day 0 of AZD1222 vaccination. The receptors here all came from an adult in good health.

The chain has TRBV3-1 (or the pseudogene TRBV3-2) and TRBJ2-5, with unresolved D. The germline V gene encodes CDR1 LGHDT and CDR2 YNNKEL (reference sequence). V lost 3 bases, J lost 0 bases, and 11 bases lay in between. This CDR3 contains 15 residues. CDR3 DNA sequence: TGTGCCAGCAGCCAGCGGCGGCAGTACCAAGAGACCCAGTACTTC. Translating gives CASSQRRQYQETQYF.

V usage is TRBV5-1 and J usage is TRBJ2-1; 14 bases align to TRBD2. With 3 bases clipped from V and 10 bases from J, the junction kept 12 bases outside the gene matches. Germline V gene data show CDR1 as SGHRS and CDR2 as YFSETQ. This CDR3 is built from 17 residues. The CDR3 region is CASSSGTSGSSLVEQFF. The CDR3 DNA follows: TGCGCCAGCAGCTCGGGGACTAGCGGGAGTTCCCTCGTGGAGCAGTTCTTC.

The rearrangement uses TRBV5-1 and TRBJ2-3, with 7 bases matching TRBD2. Germline-derived CDR1 and CDR2 are SGHRS and YFSETQ. This CDR3 has 14 residues. The V segment lost 3 bases and the J segment 3 bases; nucleotides outside the gene matches: 4. CDR3 nucleotides: TGCGCCAGCAGCTCGGGGAGGGGTACAGATACGCAGTATTTT. Its protein product is CASSSGRGTDTQYF.

V gene TRBV6-5 combines with J gene TRBJ1-3; the D gene is possibly TRBD1 (6 bases). The CDR3 covers 14 residues. The V gene lost 2 bases and the J gene lost 5 bases, with 10 bases spanning the gap. Germline CDR1 reads MNHEY; CDR2 reads SVGAGI. The CDR3 sequence is CASSYLDRRNTIYF. The CDR3 DNA reads as TGTGCCAGCAGTTACCTGGACAGAAGAAACACCATATATTTT.

This clone was found once. The CDR3 DNA follows: TGTGCCACCAGTGATTCCGGGACACCTAGCAATCAGCCCCAGCATTTT. It specifies CATSDSGTPSNQPQHF. V and J are TRBV24-1 and TRBJ1-5; D might be TRBD1 (6 bases). The germline gives CDR1 KGHDR, CDR2 SFDVKD. V was pared by 2 bases and J by 0 bases, with 10 bases between. CDR3 size: 16 residues.

The V call is TRBV27, the J call TRBJ2-7; D is unclear. The V and J ends lost 3 bases and 0 bases respectively, with 6 bases between them. The CDR3 contains 13 residues. Germline CDR1 reads MNHEY; CDR2 reads SMNVEV (reference sequence). CDR3: CASSFRNSYEQYF. For the CDR3, the DNA is TGTGCCAGCAGTTTCCGCAACTCCTACGAGCAGTACTTC.

J is TRBJ2-7 and V is TRBV15; 9 positions match TRBD1. The CDR3 consists of 13 residues. Germline trimming cut 7 bases from V and 7 bases from J; bases unmatched to any gene: 8. Germline V CDR1 and CDR2: LNHNV, YYDKDF (reference sequence). The CDR3 nucleotides read TGTGCCACCACGACGGACAGGGGTGGGGAGCAGTACTTC. This gives the protein CATTTDRGGEQYF.

The chain uses TRBV29-1 and TRBJ2-2; D is ambiguous. Germline V gene data show CDR1 as SQVTM and CDR2 as ANQGSEA. The CDR3 consists of 13 residues. Trimming removed 3 bases at V and 0 bases at J, with 5 bases between. The CDR3 sequence is CSVERSNTGELFF. The CDR3, as DNA: TGCAGCGTTGAGAGGTCGAACACCGGGGAGCTGTTTTTT.

The V call is TRBV27, the J call TRBJ1-5; D perhaps matches TRBD1 (5 bases). The CDR3 is 16 amino acids. Trimming removed 5 bases at V and 0 bases at J, with 14 bases between. The V gene's germline CDR1 is MNHEY and CDR2 SMNVEV (reference sequence). CDR3 region: CASSPGTGYSNQPQHF. The CDR3 DNA reads as TGTGCCAGCAGTCCAGGGACTGGATATAGCAATCAGCCCCAGCATTTT.

J is TRBJ2-7 and V is TRBV2, with TRBD2 identical over 8 bases. Germline V gene data show CDR1 as SNHLY and CDR2 as FYNNEI. The CDR3 runs 17 residues. The V gene end was trimmed by 5 bases and the J gene end by 1 base; junction bases not matched to a gene: 13. CDR3 in amino acids: CASSFTVGRGGSYEQYF. In DNA, the CDR3 is TGTGCCAGCAGTTTCACGGTCGGGAGGGGGGGTTCCTACGAGCAGTACTTC.

A note on this clone: At the DNA level, this CDR3 is encoded by other sequences in the same sample as well. V usage is TRBV6-4 and J usage is TRBJ1-6; D not certain. The ends were cut back, 2 bases at V and 4 bases at J, with 6 bases in the middle. The CDR3 runs to 14 residues. The germline V gene encodes CDR1 MRHNA and CDR2 SNTAGT. DNA for the CDR3: TGTGCCAGCAGTGACAGGCCTTATAATTCACCCCTCCACTTT. Residues: CASSDRPYNSPLHF.

The chain employs TRBV18 and TRBJ2-1, with 10 positions matching TRBD2. Losses at the gene ends were 0 bases for V and 7 bases for J; bases not matched to a gene: 9. The CDR3 consists of 17 residues. The germline V gene has CDR1 KGHSH and CDR2 LQKENI. Here the CDR3 DNA reads TGTGCCAGCTCACCACCGAAGCTAGCGGGAGCTGTTAATGAGCAGTTCTTC. This codes for CASSPPKLAGAVNEQFF.

This clone showed up just a few times. This chain links TRBV6-5 with TRBJ2-7; D is perhaps TRBD2 (6 bases). The germline CDR1 and CDR2 sequences are MNHEY and SVGAGI. V was clipped by 4 bases and J by 3 bases, with 10 bases between them. The CDR3 has 13 residues. CDR3 region: CASSSPTSYEQYF. For the CDR3, the DNA is TGTGCCAGCAGTTCCCCGACTAGCTACGAGCAGTACTTC.

Only a few counts were recorded for this clone. The CDR3 spells CAWSVGGTSNQPQHF. The CDR3 region has the DNA TGTGCCTGGAGTGTGGGAGGGACTAGCAATCAGCCCCAGCATTTT. This sequence joins TRBV30 and TRBJ1-5, with D possibly matching TRBD1 (5 bases). The CDR3 runs 15 residues. CDR1 GTSNPN and CDR2 SVGIG come from the germline V gene (reference sequence). The V end was cut by 0 bases, the J end by 0 bases, with 9 bases between.

The chain combines TRBV5-1 with TRBJ2-6; unclear D gene. The CDR3 has 17 residues. Germline CDR1 and CDR2: SGHRS and YFSETQ. Trimming cost V 0 bases and J 0 bases, with 10 bases left between them. This CDR3 is CASSLGGSSSGANVLTF. The CDR3 DNA sequence: TGCGCCAGCAGCTTGGGGGGTTCGAGCTCTGGGGCCAACGTCCTGACTTTC.

The chain has TRBV14 and TRBJ2-2; D is undetermined. V dropped 6 bases and J dropped 1 base, with 3 bases sitting between them. This CDR3 contains 12 residues. From germline, CDR1 is SGHDN and CDR2 FVKESK. Here the CDR3 DNA reads TGTGCCAGCAGAGGGAACACCGGGGAGCTGTTTTTT. Translated: CASRGNTGELFF.

V is TRBV28 and J is TRBJ1-2; 7 nucleotides agree with TRBD1. V lost 0 bases and J lost 6; bases outside the gene matches: 1. This CDR3 contains 13 residues. CDR1 and CDR2 (germline): MDHEN, SYDVKM. The CDR3: CASSLWQGDGYTF. The CDR3 DNA sequence: TGTGCCAGCAGTTTATGGCAGGGGGATGGCTACACCTTC.

The chain couples TRBV3-1 (or the pseudogene TRBV3-2) to TRBJ2-7; maybe TRBD2 (5 bases). Between the trimmed V and J ends, which lost 3 bases and 3 bases, there was a span of 15 bases. Germline CDR1 and CDR2: LGHDT and YNNKEL (reference sequence). The CDR3 totals 15 residues. CDR3 protein: CASSQLSGEGYEQYF. CDR3 bases: TGTGCCAGCAGCCAGTTGAGCGGAGAAGGCTACGAGCAGTACTTC.

The rearrangement links TRBV18 to TRBJ2-7; 9 positions agree with TRBD2. The germline gives CDR1 KGHSH, CDR2 LQKENI. V lost 3 bases, J lost 6 bases, and 9 bases stayed unmatched. The CDR3 is 15 amino acids. CDR3 loop: CASSPTSGSGGEQYF. The CDR3 DNA reads as TGTGCCAGCTCACCTACTAGCGGGTCTGGCGGCGAGCAGTACTTC.

The chain carries TRBV27 and TRBJ2-7, with 10 bases matching TRBD1. Unmatched junction bases numbered 8, after V lost 4 bases and J lost 2 bases. The germline V gene has CDR1 MNHEY and CDR2 SMNVEV (reference sequence). CDR3 size: 16 residues. The CDR3 region is CASSSPGQGSTYEQYF. The CDR3 nucleotides are TGTGCCAGCAGTTCCCCGGGACAGGGGAGTACCTACGAGCAGTACTTC.

The chain couples TRBV3-1 (or the pseudogene TRBV3-2) to TRBJ1-6; no definite D call. There are 13 residues in the CDR3. V was clipped by 7 bases and J by 0 bases, with 4 bases between them. Germline V lookup: CDR1 LGHDT, CDR2 YNNKEL (reference sequence). Here the CDR3 reads CASKDSYNSPLHF. DNA for the CDR3: TGTGCCAGCAAGGACTCCTATAATTCACCCCTCCACTTT.

J is TRBJ1-1 and V is TRBV19; D not certain. Germline CDR1 reads LNHDA; CDR2 reads SQIVND (reference sequence). With 8 bases removed from V and 2 bases from J, the gap between germline ends came to 18 bases. This CDR3 contains 15 residues. CDR3 DNA: TGTGCCAGTGTGGGAGGGCCTAGTGGAAACACTGAAGCTTTCTTT. It specifies CASVGGPSGNTEAFF.

The chain employs TRBV28 and TRBJ1-5, with unresolved D. Deletions cut 3 bases from V and 2 bases from J, with 8 bases between. Per the germline V gene, CDR1 is MDHEN and CDR2 is SYDVKM. This CDR3 region has 14 residues. CDR3 in DNA: TGTGCCAGCAGTTTTGACACCCGCAATCAGCCCCAGCATTTT. It specifies CASSFDTRNQPQHF.

This rearrangement joins TRBV27 to TRBJ1-2; no definite D call. The germline gives CDR1 MNHEY, CDR2 SMNVEV (reference sequence). This CDR3 spans 13 amino acids. The ends were cut back, 5 bases at V and 0 bases at J, with 7 bases in the middle. Here the CDR3 reads CASSRRANYGYTF. DNA of the CDR3: TGTGCCAGCAGTAGGCGAGCTAACTATGGCTACACCTTC.

V is TRBV28 and J is TRBJ2-7; 7 bases agree with TRBD2. Germline CDR1 MDHEN, CDR2 SYDVKM. The trim removed 6 bases at V and 6 bases at J, leaving 14 bases unmatched. The CDR3 totals 15 residues. CDR3 region: CASSTLPWGGPEQYF. CDR3 DNA sequence: TGTGCCAGCAGCACCCTACCGTGGGGAGGGCCCGAGCAGTACTTC.

This clone has only one observation. The V and J genes are TRBV30 and TRBJ1-5; TRBD1 is a possible D gene (5 bases). The CDR3 runs 13 residues. Germline values: CDR1 GTSNPN, CDR2 SVGIG (reference sequence). Written as DNA, the CDR3 is TGTGCTTCCGGACACCAGATTCATCAGCCCCAGCATTTT. It specifies CASGHQIHQPQHF. The variable domain in full, with the rest retrieved from reference TRBV30 and TRBJ1-5, is SQTIHQWPATLVQPVGSPLSLECTVEGTSNPNLYWYRQAAGRGLQLLFYSVGIGQISSEVPQNLSASRPQDRQFILSSKKLLLSDSGFYLCASGHQIHQPQHFGDGTRLSIL.

The chain combines TRBV28 with TRBJ1-2; D is uncertain. The CDR3 is 15 residues long. CDR1 MDHEN and CDR2 SYDVKM come from the germline V gene. V was cut by 5 bases and J by 4 bases, with 17 bases left in between. CDR3 loop: CASSISGLGGYGYTF. For the CDR3, the DNA is TGTGCCAGCAGTATTTCTGGGCTAGGTGGCTATGGCTACACCTTC.

This sequence joins TRBV7-6 and TRBJ1-1; D possibly corresponds to TRBD1 (6 bases). The germline V and J ends were trimmed by 5 bases and 1 base, with 20 bases remaining between them. Looked up from germline, CDR1 is SGHVS and CDR2 is FNYEAQ. This CDR3 comprises 17 residues. CDR3 sequence reads: CASSVTGTGTRNTEAFF. CDR3 sequence (DNA): TGTGCCAGCAGCGTGACCGGGACCGGGACAAGGAACACTGAAGCTTTCTTT.